These T cell receptor beta chains were read from a single sample in a study of identical twins. TCRdb reprocessed the 5' RACE reads with MiXCR, giving one entry per CDR3 protein. The sample includes about 220,000 distinct CDR3 sequences, over 5.5% of them seen just once. A further study also used this sample, focusing on T cells expressing NK-cell markers.

The source material was CD8+ T cells sorted from blood. These receptor sequences come from a woman under 30 in good health. CDR3s include the opening cysteine and the closing phenylalanine or tryptophan. The D gene is left open where the match is weak. A row's size may be missing; if present it is once, few, many or a size class.

abundance: NA; j_gene: TRBJ2-2; v_gene: TRBV12-3/TRBV12-4; d_gene: NA; CDR3nt: TGTGCCAGCACCAAGGGGGGGGCGGGCACCGGGGAGCTGTTTTTT; CDR3aa: CASTKGGAGTGELFF
abundance: NA; j_gene: TRBJ2-1; v_gene: TRBV9; d_gene: TRBD2; CDR3nt: TGTGCCAGCAGCGGTCGGACTAGCGGGGGGGCGGGAGAGCAGTTCTTC; CDR3aa: CASSGRTSGGAGEQFF
abundance: many; j_gene: TRBJ2-2; v_gene: TRBV12-3/TRBV12-4; d_gene: NA; CDR3nt: TGTGCCAGCAGTTTACTCGGGGTTCACGGGGAGCTGTTTTTT; CDR3aa: CASSLLGVHGELFF
abundance: few; j_gene: TRBJ2-1; v_gene: TRBV4-2; d_gene: TRBD2; CDR3nt: TGTGCCAGCAGCCCGGGCGATAGCGGGGGCCGTGACGGTTACAATGAGCAGTTCTTC; CDR3aa: CASSPGDSGGRDGYNEQFF
abundance: once; j_gene: TRBJ1-5; v_gene: TRBV19; d_gene: NA; CDR3nt: TGTGCCAGTAACCTACCCTTTAGCAATCAGCCCCAGCATTTT; CDR3aa: CASNLPFSNQPQHF
abundance: NA; j_gene: TRBJ2-6; v_gene: TRBV15; d_gene: NA; CDR3nt: TGTGCCACCAGCGTACGCAGAGCCGGTGGTAGGGACGTCCTGACTTTC; CDR3aa: CATSVRRAGGRDVLTF
abundance: NA; j_gene: TRBJ2-1; v_gene: TRBV9; d_gene: NA; CDR3nt: TGTGCCAGCAGCGCCCCAAGGGACACCCGTTCCTACAATGAGCAGTTCTTC; CDR3aa: CASSAPRDTRSYNEQFF
abundance: many; j_gene: TRBJ2-2; v_gene: TRBV20-1; d_gene: NA; CDR3nt: TGCAGTGCTAGAGAAGGAATGGGTGACACCGGGGAGCTGTTTTTT; CDR3aa: CSAREGMGDTGELFF
abundance: many; j_gene: TRBJ1-5; v_gene: TRBV27; d_gene: NA; CDR3nt: TGTGCCAGCTCTCCTTCAGCGGGGCGGAATCAGCCCCAGCATTTT; CDR3aa: CASSPSAGRNQPQHF
abundance: NA; j_gene: TRBJ2-1; v_gene: TRBV7-2; d_gene: TRBD2; CDR3nt: TGTGCCAGCACTCTCGGACTAGCGGGGCCCAATGAGCAGTTCTTC; CDR3aa: CASTLGLAGPNEQFF
abundance: NA; j_gene: TRBJ2-2; v_gene: TRBV29-1; d_gene: NA; CDR3nt: TGCAGCGTTGATTCGGGTTCCACCGGGGAGCTGTTTTTT; CDR3aa: CSVDSGSTGELFF
abundance: NA; j_gene: TRBJ2-2; v_gene: TRBV5-6; d_gene: NA; CDR3nt: TGTGCCAGCAGCCCCGGGTCAATGAACACCGGGGAGCTGTTTTTT; CDR3aa: CASSPGSMNTGELFF
abundance: few; j_gene: TRBJ1-3; v_gene: TRBV25-1; d_gene: NA; CDR3nt: TGTGCCAGCAGTGAATCACAGTATCCTGGAAACACCATATATTTT; CDR3aa: CASSESQYPGNTIYF
abundance: many; j_gene: TRBJ1-2; v_gene: TRBV14; d_gene: TRBD1; CDR3nt: TGTGCCAGCAGCCCCGGGACAGTTAACTATGGCTACACCTTC; CDR3aa: CASSPGTVNYGYTF
abundance: few; j_gene: TRBJ2-1; v_gene: TRBV6-2/TRBV6-3; d_gene: NA; CDR3nt: TGTGCCAGCAGTTACATGGGGTACAATGAGCAGTTCTTC; CDR3aa: CASSYMGYNEQFF
abundance: NA; j_gene: TRBJ2-4; v_gene: TRBV7-9; d_gene: NA; CDR3nt: TGTGCCAGCAGCTCCGAAACAGCCAAAAACATTCAGTACTTC; CDR3aa: CASSSETAKNIQYF
abundance: many; j_gene: TRBJ2-2; v_gene: TRBV4-3; d_gene: TRBD1; CDR3nt: TGCGCCAGCAGACGGGACAGGGAGGAGCTGTTTTTT; CDR3aa: CASRRDREELFF
abundance: many; j_gene: TRBJ2-5; v_gene: TRBV12-3/TRBV12-4; d_gene: NA; CDR3nt: TGTGCCAGCAGTTTTGGGGAGACCCAGTACTTC; CDR3aa: CASSFGETQYF
abundance: few; j_gene: TRBJ2-7; v_gene: TRBV5-6; d_gene: TRBD2; CDR3nt: TGTGCCAGCAGCGACAAACCGGGACTAGCCTACGAGCAGTACTTC; CDR3aa: CASSDKPGLAYEQYF
abundance: NA; j_gene: TRBJ2-1; v_gene: TRBV12-5; d_gene: NA; CDR3nt: TGTGCTAGTGGTTGGCAACTTAATGAGCAGTTCTTC; CDR3aa: CASGWQLNEQFF